Sequencing of this T cell receptor (beta chain) was carried out in a study of T-cell reconstitution after alpha-beta-depleted transplantation in children. This clonotype was seen many times. The CDR3 totals 13 residues. Germline V gene lookup returns CDR1 GTSNPN and CDR2 SVGIG (reference sequence). Losses at the gene ends were 4 bases for V and 1 base for J; bases not matched to a gene: 3. A TCRbeta library incorporating unique molecular identifiers was prepared. MiXCR was run by TCRdb on the PCR reads, yielding one entry per CDR3 protein. The table has approximately 210,000 distinct CDR3 sequences, roughly 15% seen once.

The sequencing used PBMCs from the stem cell graft donor, collected from the stem cell graft. The receptor's source is a human donor who donated a stem cell graft to a child with acute lymphoblastic leukemia. V and J are TRBV30 and TRBJ2-7; 8 bases are a match to TRBD1. In DNA, the CDR3 is TGTGCCTGGATCCGGGACAGGTCCTACGAGCAGTACTTC. It yields the protein CAWIRDRSYEQYF.